The 5 T cell receptor beta chains in this list originate from one sample, sequenced in a study of Tregs in tolerant kidney transplant recipients. Some clones are missing from TCRdb's copy, which holds only in-frame ones; the method was immunoSEQ multiplex PCR. Of under 300,000 clones listed, around 82% are singletons. Sequences were obtained from CD4+ T cells from blood. These receptors came from a human donor in good health.

The rearrangement links TRBV5-4 to TRBJ2-1; 7 bases line up with TRBD1. This CDR3 is 16 amino acids long. Germline V lookup: CDR1 SGHNT, CDR2 YYREEE (reference sequence). V was clipped by 3 bases and J by 6 bases; unmatched bases: 12. CDR3 DNA sequence: TGTGCCAGCAGCTCCCTGTCCCGGGACAGAGGCAATGAGCAGTTCTTC. Protein sequence: CASSSLSRDRGNEQFF.

The genes are TRBV19 and TRBJ2-7, with D tentatively TRBD1 (6 bases). The germline V gene encodes CDR1 LNHDA and CDR2 SQIVND (reference sequence). CDR3 length: 12 residues. Trimming cost V 8 bases and J 5 bases, with 13 bases left between them. The CDR3 DNA is TGTGCCAGTGCGACAGGAATAAACGAGCAGTACTTC. It encodes CASATGINEQYF.

The chain carries TRBV2 and TRBJ1-5, with 8 bases that match TRBD1. This CDR3 has 13 amino acids. Germline V gene sequence: CDR1 SNHLY, CDR2 FYNNEI. After removal of 8 bases from V and 3 bases from J, the junction contained 3 bases not matched to a gene. DNA for the CDR3: TGTGCCAGCTGGACAGGGAACAATCAGCCCCAGCATTTT. Translation: CASWTGNNQPQHF. The whole variable domain, remainder taken from reference TRBV2 and TRBJ1-5, is EPEVTQTPSHQVTQMGQEVILRCVPISNHLYFYWYRQILGQKVEFLVSFYNNEISEKSEIFDDQFSVERPDGSNFTLKIRSTKLEDSAMYFCASWTGNNQPQHFGDGTRLSIL.

This chain links TRBV2 with TRBJ2-1, with 8 bases matching TRBD2. This CDR3 is built from 14 residues. The trim removed 3 bases at V and 9 bases at J, leaving 7 bases unmatched. CDR1 SNHLY and CDR2 FYNNEI come from the germline V gene. CDR3 loop: CASSDGTSHSEQFF. The DNA of the CDR3 is TGTGCCAGCAGTGATGGGACTAGTCACAGTGAGCAGTTCTTC.

V and J are TRBV18 and TRBJ1-1; D is perhaps TRBD1 (5 bases). The V end lost 2 bases, the J end lost 10 bases, and 20 bases lay between the germline ends. CDR1 KGHSH and CDR2 LQKENI come from the germline V gene. CDR3 length: 15 amino acids. CDR3 sequence reads: CASSPSPGQGDRAFF. The CDR3 DNA sequence: TGTGCCAGCTCACCATCGCCAGGACAAGGAGATCGAGCTTTCTTT.